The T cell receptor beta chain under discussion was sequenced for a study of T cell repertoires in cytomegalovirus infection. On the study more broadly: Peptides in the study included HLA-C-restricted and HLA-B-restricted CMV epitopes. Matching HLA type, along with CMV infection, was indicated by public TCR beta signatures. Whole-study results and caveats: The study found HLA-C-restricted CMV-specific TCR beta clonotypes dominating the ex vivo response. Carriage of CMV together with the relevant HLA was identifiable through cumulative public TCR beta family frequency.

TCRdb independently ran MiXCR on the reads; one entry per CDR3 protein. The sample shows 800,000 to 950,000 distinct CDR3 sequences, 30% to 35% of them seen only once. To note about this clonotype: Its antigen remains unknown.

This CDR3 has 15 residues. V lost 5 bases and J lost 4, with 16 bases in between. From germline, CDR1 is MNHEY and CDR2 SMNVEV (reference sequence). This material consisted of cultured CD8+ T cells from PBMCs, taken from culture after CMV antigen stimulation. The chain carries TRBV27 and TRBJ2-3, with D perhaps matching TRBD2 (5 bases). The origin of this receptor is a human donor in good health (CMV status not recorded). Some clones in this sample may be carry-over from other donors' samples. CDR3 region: CASSPLRAASDTQYF. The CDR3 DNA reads TGTGCCAGCAGTCCTCTCCGAGCGGCCTCAGATACGCAGTATTTT.